Sequencing of this TCR beta chain was carried out in a study of blood T cell repertoires in COVID-19. As for the study in general: The United States, Italy and Spain provided the acute and convalescent COVID-19 samples. Sample material is recorded as cDNA or gDNA derived from T cells, B-cell-depleted T cells, or PBMCs.

As processed by the authors: By means of reference gene primer amplification, nucleated cell counts were estimated. Clones were read by immunoSEQ multiplex PCR, and TCRdb kept only the in-frame ones, dropping some. The D gene and trimming were derived from the DNA, and the V and J assignments and clone size from that table. Of about 310,000 clones listed, more than 75% were seen once; the top ten hold 1%. To note about this clone: Since a much larger clone is just one base distant, this may be a read error.

The germline V gene encodes CDR1 MNHEY and CDR2 SVGAGI. Trimming left V 2 bases short and J 6 bases short, with 4 bases between. The CDR3 has 11 amino acids. The gene calls are TRBV6-5 and TRBJ1-2; D uncertain. This clonotype was sampled from a man aged 45 to 65 with active or convalescent COVID-19. The sequenced material came from peripheral blood. The CDR3 DNA sequence: TGTGCCAGCAGTTACGGAGATGGCTACACCTTC. Residues: CASSYGDGYTF.